These T cell receptor beta chains were read from a single sample in a study of OX40 agonist ivuxolimab in advanced cancers. Sequenced by immunoSEQ multiplex PCR; TCRdb stores in-frame clones only, minus some. Of about 73,000 clones listed, about 89% are singletons. The starting material was CD4+ or CD8+ T cells sorted from blood, obtained in a trial of the OX40 agonist ivuxolimab. These receptors originate from an adult with an advanced solid tumor such as melanoma, head and neck, liver or kidney cancer. Both conserved end residues are part of each CDR3. D genes are given only for firm matches. Size is omitted from some rows. Given values are once, few, many or a class for expanded clones.

j_call	d_call	v_call	clone_size	cdr3_nt	cdr3_aa
TRBJ2-3	TRBD2	TRBV5-1	.	TGCGCCAGCAGCTCTGGGGCGGGAGGAGATACGCAGTATTTT	CASSSGAGGDTQYF
TRBJ1-2	TRBD1	TRBV4-3	.	TGCGCCAGCAGCCGGGAAGGGACAGGGGCCGGGAGAGCTTATGGCTACACCTTC	CASSREGTGAGRAYGYTF
TRBJ1-5	TRBD1	TRBV7-8	.	TGTGCCAGCAGCTTAGCAGGGGGCAACAATCAGCCCCAGCATTTT	CASSLAGGNNQPQHF
TRBJ2-5	TRBD2	TRBV5-1	.	TGCGCCAGCAGCTTCCTAGCGGGACCCCAAGAGACCCAGTACTTC	CASSFLAGPQETQYF
TRBJ2-6	.	TRBV19	.	TGTGCCAGTAGTATTACGACAGCCGGGGTGTCTGGGGCCAACGTCCTGACTTTC	CASSITTAGVSGANVLTF
TRBJ2-2	TRBD1	TRBV6-6	.	TGTGCCAGCAAACACCAGGGGGCAGGAACCGGGGAGCTGTTTTTT	CASKHQGAGTGELFF
TRBJ2-5	.	TRBV5-4	.	TGTGCCAGCAGCTCGATTAGGGGAGAGACCCAGTACTTC	CASSSIRGETQYF
TRBJ2-7	.	TRBV6-5	.	TGTGCCAGCAGTTCTCAATCTTTGGGGTCCGAGCAGTACTTC	CASSSQSLGSEQYF
TRBJ2-7	.	TRBV28	.	TGTGCCAGCAGCCCATTCTACGAGCAGTACTTC	CASSPFYEQYF
TRBJ1-2	TRBD1	TRBV11-2	.	TGTGCCAGCAGCTACGGACAGGGCTACTATGGCTACACCTTC	CASSYGQGYYGYTF
TRBJ2-1	TRBD1	TRBV7-8	.	TGTGCCAGCAGCTTCCGGGACAGGGTTTGGAATGAGCAGTTCTTC	CASSFRDRVWNEQFF
TRBJ2-5	.	TRBV9	.	TGTGCCAGCAGCGTAGGGGGGCTAGCGTCCGGGGAGACCCAGTACTTC	CASSVGGLASGETQYF
TRBJ2-7	TRBD1	TRBV29-1	.	TGCAGCGTTGTTCACAGGGGGGTCTCCTACGAGCAGTACTTC	CSVVHRGVSYEQYF
TRBJ1-4	.	TRBV19	.	TGTGCCAGTAGTGCCACTGAAAAACTGTTTTTT	CASSATEKLFF
TRBJ1-3	.	TRBV19	.	TGTGCCAGTAGTAGGGGACGGGTCTCTGGAAACACCATATATTTT	CASSRGRVSGNTIYF
TRBJ1-1	.	TRBV18	.	TGTGCCAGCTCACCCGGTGGGGGGAGGGACACTGAAGCTTTCTTT	CASSPGGGRDTEAFF
TRBJ2-7	.	TRBV30	.	TGTGCCTGGAGCAGGGGAAATTTAGTTCAGTACTTC	CAWSRGNLVQYF
TRBJ2-7	TRBD2	TRBV19	.	TGTGCCAGTAGCAGTCGTCTAGCGGGAGGGCCAAGCGAGCAGTACTTC	CASSSRLAGGPSEQYF
TRBJ2-2	.	TRBV7-8	.	TGTGCCAGCAGCTTATTAGACAGAACCACCGGGGAGCTGTTTTTT	CASSLLDRTTGELFF
TRBJ1-5	TRBD1	TRBV6-5	.	TGTGCCAGCTCGGGACAGGAAAATCAGCCCCAGCATTTT	CASSGQENQPQHF
TRBJ1-3	.	TRBV11-2	.	TGTGCCAGCACCCCAAGGGGGGGCCGCTTCTCTGGAAACACCATATATTTT	CASTPRGGRFSGNTIYF
TRBJ1-5	.	TRBV7-8	.	TGTGCCAGCACCCTCCGGGGCGCAACCCAGCCCCAGCATTTT	CASTLRGATQPQHF
TRBJ2-7	.	TRBV21-1	.	TGTGCCAGCAGCAGTAGACTAGCTTCCTACGAGCAGTACTTC	CASSSRLASYEQYF
TRBJ2-7	.	TRBV6-1	.	TGTGCCAGCCGTAGAACCGGGACAACGTACGAGCAGTACTTC	CASRRTGTTYEQYF
TRBJ1-1	.	TRBV9	few	TGTGCCAGCAGCGTAGATGTCAGGGCGGGCGCTGAAGCTTTCTTT	CASSVDVRAGAEAFF
TRBJ1-2	.	TRBV28	few	TGTGCCAGCAGCCACTCCTCGGGGTTTAACTATGGCTACACCTTC	CASSHSSGFNYGYTF
TRBJ2-1	TRBD1	TRBV2	.	TGTGCCAGCAGTCTGGCCGGGACAGCGTTCTACAATGAGCAGTTCTTC	CASSLAGTAFYNEQFF